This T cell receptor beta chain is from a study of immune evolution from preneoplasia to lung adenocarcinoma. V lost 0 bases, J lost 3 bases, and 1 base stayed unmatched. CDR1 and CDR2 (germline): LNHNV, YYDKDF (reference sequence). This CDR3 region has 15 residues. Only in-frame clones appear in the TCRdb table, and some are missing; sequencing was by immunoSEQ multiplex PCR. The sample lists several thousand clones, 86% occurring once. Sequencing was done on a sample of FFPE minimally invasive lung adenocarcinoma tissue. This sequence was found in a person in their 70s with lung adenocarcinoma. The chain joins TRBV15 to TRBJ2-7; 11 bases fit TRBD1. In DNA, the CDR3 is TGTGCCACCAGCAGAGATGGGACAGGGGGCTACGAGCAGTACTTC. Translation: CATSRDGTGGYEQYF.